The source of this T cell receptor beta chain is a study of blood T cells in healthy people across ages. A second PCR of 7 to 11 cycles used a sample-barcoded 5' primer and a J-beta primer mix. CDR3-containing paired-end reads numbering at least 2.5 million came from each sample. MiXCR, applied by TCRdb to the 5' RACE reads, yields one record per CDR3 protein. The sample yields 1.8 million or so distinct CDR3 sequences, about 39% seen once. The ends were cut back, 5 bases at V and 7 bases at J, with 9 bases in the middle. The CDR3 is made up of 12 amino acids. Per germline, CDR1 PRHDT and CDR2 FYEKMQ (reference sequence). Points on this clonotype: What it binds is not known.

Regarding the study as a whole: Diversity figures derived from one million T cells were judged to underestimate the true value. Without sorted subsets, naive and antigen-experienced compartments could not be conclusively compared.

Specimen: blood. The receptor comes from a human donor in good health. The chain carries TRBV13 and TRBJ2-1; possible D gene TRBD2, 5 bases. The CDR3 reads CASSDEGNEQFF. CDR3 in DNA: TGTGCCAGCAGCGACGAGGGAAATGAGCAGTTCTTC.